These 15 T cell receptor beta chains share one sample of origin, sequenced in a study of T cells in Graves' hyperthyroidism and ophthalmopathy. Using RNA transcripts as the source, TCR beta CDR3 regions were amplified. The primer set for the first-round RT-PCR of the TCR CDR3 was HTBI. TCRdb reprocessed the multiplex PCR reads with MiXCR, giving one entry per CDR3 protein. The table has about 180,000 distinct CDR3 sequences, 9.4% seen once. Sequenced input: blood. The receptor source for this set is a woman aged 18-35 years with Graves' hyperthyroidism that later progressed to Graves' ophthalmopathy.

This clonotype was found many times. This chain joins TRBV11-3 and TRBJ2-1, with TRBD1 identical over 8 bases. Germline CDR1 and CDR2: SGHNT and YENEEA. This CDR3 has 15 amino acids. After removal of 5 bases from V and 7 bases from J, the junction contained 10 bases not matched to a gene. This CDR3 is CASSLWTGNRNEQFF. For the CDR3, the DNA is TGTGCCAGCAGCCTCTGGACAGGGAATAGGAATGAGCAGTTCTTC.

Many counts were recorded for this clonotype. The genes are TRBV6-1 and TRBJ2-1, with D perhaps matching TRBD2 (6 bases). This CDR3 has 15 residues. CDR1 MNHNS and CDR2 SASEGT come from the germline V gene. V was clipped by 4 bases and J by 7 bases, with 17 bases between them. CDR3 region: CASSGYSGLENEQFF. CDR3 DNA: TGTGCCAGCAGTGGGTATAGCGGCCTTGAGAATGAGCAGTTCTTC.

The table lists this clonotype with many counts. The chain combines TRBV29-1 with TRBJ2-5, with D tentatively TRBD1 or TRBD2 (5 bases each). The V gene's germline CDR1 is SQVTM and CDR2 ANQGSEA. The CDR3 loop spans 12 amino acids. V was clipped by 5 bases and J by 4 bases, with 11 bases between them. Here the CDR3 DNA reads TGCAGCGTTACCGGGACGGGAGAGACCCAGTACTTC. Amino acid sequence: CSVTGTGETQYF.

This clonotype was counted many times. CDR3 in DNA: TGTGCCAGTAGTAAGCCAGGGGGTAGTGTTGCTGAAGCTTTCTTT. Protein: CASSKPGGSVAEAFF. The rearrangement links TRBV19 to TRBJ1-1; TRBD1 matches 7 bases. With V trimmed by 4 bases and J by 6 bases, 11 bases remained unmatched. The CDR3 length is 15 residues. Germline V lookup: CDR1 LNHDA, CDR2 SQIVND (reference sequence).

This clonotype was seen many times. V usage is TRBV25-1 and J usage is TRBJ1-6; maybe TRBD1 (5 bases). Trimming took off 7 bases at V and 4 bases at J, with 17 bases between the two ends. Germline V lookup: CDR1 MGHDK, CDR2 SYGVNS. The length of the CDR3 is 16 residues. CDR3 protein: CASNPGPDTYNSPLHF. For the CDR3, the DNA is TGTGCCAGCAATCCAGGCCCGGACACTTATAATTCACCCCTCCACTTT.

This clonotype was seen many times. CDR3 region: CSASGPGYTF. DNA of the CDR3: TGCAGTGCTAGTGGCCCAGGCTACACCTTC. This sequence joins TRBV20-1 and TRBJ1-2; D uncertain. The CDR3 sequence is 10 residues long. Trimming cost V 3 bases and J 8 bases, with 7 bases left between them. Germline CDR1 DFQATT, CDR2 SNEGSKA (reference sequence).

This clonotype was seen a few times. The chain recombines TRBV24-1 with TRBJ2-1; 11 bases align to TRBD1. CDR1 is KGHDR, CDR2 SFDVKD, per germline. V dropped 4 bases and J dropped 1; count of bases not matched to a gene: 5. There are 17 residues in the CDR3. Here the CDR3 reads CATSDPGTGGSYNEQFF. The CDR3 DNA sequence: TGTGCCACCAGTGACCCCGGGACAGGGGGTTCCTACAATGAGCAGTTCTTC.

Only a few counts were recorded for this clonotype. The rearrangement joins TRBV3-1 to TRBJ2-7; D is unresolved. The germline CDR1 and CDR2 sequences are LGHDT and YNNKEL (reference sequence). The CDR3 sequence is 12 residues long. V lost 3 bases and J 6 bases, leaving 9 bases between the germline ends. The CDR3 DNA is TGTGCCAGCAGCCAGGTGGGTGGCGAGCAGTACTTC. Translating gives CASSQVGGEQYF.

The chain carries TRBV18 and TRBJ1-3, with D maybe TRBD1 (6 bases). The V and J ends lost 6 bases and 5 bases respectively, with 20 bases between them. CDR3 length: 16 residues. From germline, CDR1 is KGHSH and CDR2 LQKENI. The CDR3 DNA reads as TGTGCCAGCTCTAAATCGGGACGGGGGCTACGAAACACCATATATTTT. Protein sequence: CASSKSGRGLRNTIYF.

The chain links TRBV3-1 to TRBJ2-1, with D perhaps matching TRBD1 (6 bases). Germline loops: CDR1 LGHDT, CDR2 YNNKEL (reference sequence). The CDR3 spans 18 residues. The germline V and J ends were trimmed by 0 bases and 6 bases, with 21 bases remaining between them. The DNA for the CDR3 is TGTGCCAGCAGCCAAGAGGGGTGGGGTCACAGGGACGGCAATGAGCAGTTCTTC. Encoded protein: CASSQEGWGHRDGNEQFF.

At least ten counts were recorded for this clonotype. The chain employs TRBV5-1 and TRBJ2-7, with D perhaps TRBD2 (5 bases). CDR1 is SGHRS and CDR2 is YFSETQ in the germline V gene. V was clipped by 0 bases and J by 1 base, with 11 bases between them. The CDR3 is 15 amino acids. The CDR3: CASSLEGVSSYEQYF. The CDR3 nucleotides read TGCGCCAGCAGCTTGGAGGGAGTTTCTTCCTACGAGCAGTACTTC.

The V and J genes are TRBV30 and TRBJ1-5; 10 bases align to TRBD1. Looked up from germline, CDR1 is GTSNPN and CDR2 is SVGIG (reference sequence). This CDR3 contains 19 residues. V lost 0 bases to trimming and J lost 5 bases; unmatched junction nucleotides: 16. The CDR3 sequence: CAWSVAGNRDRGFYQPQHF. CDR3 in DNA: TGTGCCTGGAGTGTAGCGGGTAATAGGGACAGGGGCTTTTATCAGCCCCAGCATTTT.

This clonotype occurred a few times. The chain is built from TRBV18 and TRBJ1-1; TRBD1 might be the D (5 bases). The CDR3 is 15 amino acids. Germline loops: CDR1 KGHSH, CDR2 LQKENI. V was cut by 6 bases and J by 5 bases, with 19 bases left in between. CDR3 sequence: CASSPTGGGDTEAFF. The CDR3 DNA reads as TGTGCCAGCTCCCCGACCGGGGGGGGGGATACTGAAGCTTTCTTT.

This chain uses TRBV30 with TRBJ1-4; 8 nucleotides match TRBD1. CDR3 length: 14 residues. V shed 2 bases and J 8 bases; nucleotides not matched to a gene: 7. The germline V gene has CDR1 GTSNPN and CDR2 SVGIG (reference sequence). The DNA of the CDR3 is TGTGCCTGGAGTTCTGGACAGGGTAGAGAAAAACTGTTTTTT. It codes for CAWSSGQGREKLFF.

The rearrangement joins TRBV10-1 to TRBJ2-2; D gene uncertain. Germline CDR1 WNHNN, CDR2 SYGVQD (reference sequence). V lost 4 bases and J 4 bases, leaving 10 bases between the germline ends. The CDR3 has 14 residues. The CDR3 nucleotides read TGCGCCAGCAGTGTCGCAGACCCCACCGGGGAGCTGTTTTTT. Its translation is CASSVADPTGELFF.